The 18 T cell receptor beta chains in this list originate from one sample, sequenced in a study of tumor-infiltrating lymphocytes in primary liver carcinoma. DNA and RNA were both co-extracted from about 19-30 mg of bulk tissue that had not been sorted. The researchers produced TCR beta cDNA from roughly 500 ng total RNA with a constant-region primer. TCR beta libraries came from three nested multiplex PCR rounds using slightly modified ARM-PCR. It was with TRBV1-TRBV30 forward primers and a C-beta reverse primer that the first two PCR rounds were run, at roughly 10 cycles each. TCRdb reprocessed the multiplex PCR reads with MiXCR, giving one entry per CDR3 protein. Among 90,000 to 150,000 distinct CDR3 sequences, 55% to 70% were seen once, and the ten largest hold over 8%. Sequenced: tumor-adjacent normal liver tissue. Source of these receptors: a woman aged 60-70 years with primary liver carcinoma and hepatitis B virus infection.

In this sample, this clonotype turned up many times. The chain combines TRBV5-1 with TRBJ2-1, with 11 bases matching TRBD2. The CDR3 loop spans 19 amino acids. Trimming removed 0 bases from V and 7 bases from J; junction bases left unmatched: 15. The germline CDR1 and CDR2 sequences are SGHRS and YFSETQ. Written as DNA, the CDR3 is TGCGCCAGCAGCTTGGAAGGGGCTAGCGGGAGGCCCACGGGGAATGAGCAGTTCTTC. Protein sequence: CASSLEGASGRPTGNEQFF.

This sequence joins TRBV28 and TRBJ1-5; 7 bases line up with TRBD1. Trimming at V came to 3 bases and at J to 1 base, leaving 3 bases not matched to a gene. The CDR3 is made up of 15 amino acids. Germline CDR1 is MDHEN and CDR2 is SYDVKM. CDR3 DNA sequence: TGTGCCAGCAGTTTTACGGGACAGAGCAATCAGCCCCAGCATTTT. As protein: CASSFTGQSNQPQHF.

Turning to this clonotype: Since the CDR3 does not end with the conserved phenylalanine or tryptophan, this likely comes from a read error. The chain couples TRBV11-3 to TRBJ2-7; 12 nucleotides line up with TRBD1. There are 15 residues in the CDR3. Germline values: CDR1 SGHNT, CDR2 YENEEA. CDR3 region: CANSPGTGGNYGQYL. Here the CDR3 DNA reads TGTGCCAACAGCCCCGGGACAGGGGGCAACTACGGGCAGTACCTC.

Concerning this clonotype: This clone may be a read error of a much larger clone one base away. The rearrangement joins TRBV5-4 to TRBJ2-3; 8 nucleotides align to TRBD2. This CDR3 has 16 residues. CDR1 is SGHNT, CDR2 YYREEE, per germline (reference sequence). Unmatched junction bases numbered 15, after V lost 4 bases and J lost 8 bases. The chain's CDR3 is CASSTKGAGGAGTQYF. CDR3 bases: TGTGCCAGCAGCACCAAAGGGGCGGGAGGTGCAGGTACGCAGTATTTT.

This clonotype was seen repeatedly, ten times or more. The V gene is TRBV6-6, the J gene TRBJ2-5, with 8 bases lining up with TRBD1. The CDR3 has 15 amino acids. Unmatched junction bases numbered 10, after V lost 8 bases and J lost 2 bases. The germline CDR1 and CDR2 sequences are MNHNY and SVGAGI (reference sequence). CDR3 DNA sequence: TGTGCCAGCGGACAGGGCCAAAACCAACAAGAGACCCAGTACTTC. This sequence encodes CASGQGQNQQETQYF.

As regards this clonotype: Mismatch with germline at one junction end may stem from a read error. The chain links TRBV12-5 to TRBJ2-1; TRBD1 matches at 9 bases. The CDR3 has 13 amino acids. Germline CDR1 LGHNT, CDR2 FRNRAP. CDR3 in DNA: TGTGATAGTAGTTTGGACAGGGGCTATGAGCAGTTCTTC. The encoded protein is CDSSLDRGYEQFF.

In the case of this clonotype: In this CDR3 the conserved last residue, phenylalanine or tryptophan, is missing, so a read error is likely. The limits of the CDR3 on the DNA are not certain, so only TCRdb's listed CDR3 is given. The chain carries TRBV11-2 and TRBJ2-5. The CDR3 is 13 residues long, counting both termini. Germline V gives CDR1 SGHAT, CDR2 FQNNGV. The CDR3 reads CGSSLQTRETEYL.

Concerning this clonotype itself: One end of the junction is discordant with germline, which a read error may explain. The chain couples TRBV11-3 to TRBJ2-7; no clear D. The V gene's germline CDR1 is SGHNT and CDR2 YENEEA. The CDR3 consists of 13 residues. This CDR3 is CTSSLRQSCEQHF. CDR3 coding DNA: TGTACCAGCAGCTTGAGGCAGTCCTGCGAGCAGCACTTC.

Worth noting for this clonotype: Without the conserved terminal phenylalanine or tryptophan, this CDR3 likely stems from a read error. The chain is built from TRBV5-1 and TRBJ1-5, with a possible D match to TRBD1 (5 bases). Trimming took off 0 bases at V and 11 bases at J, with 12 bases between the two ends. CDR3 length: 13 amino acids. CDR1 and CDR2 from the germline V gene are SGHRS and YFSETQ. The CDR3: CASSLDAWGSQHS. CDR3 sequence (DNA): TGCGCCAGCAGCTTGGATGCCTGGGGGTCCCAGCATTCT.

As regards this clonotype: A read error is possible here, since a much larger clone lies one base away. Since no conserved phenylalanine or tryptophan closes the CDR3, a read error is the likely cause. This CDR3 reads CASSYNRGSEAFI. Written as DNA, the CDR3 is TGTGCCAGCAGTTATAACAGGGGGTCTGAAGCTTTCATT. The chain joins TRBV28 to TRBJ1-1, with 8 bases identical to TRBD1. With V trimmed by 4 bases and J by 6 bases, 4 bases remained unmatched. In germline, CDR1 is MDHEN, CDR2 SYDVKM. The CDR3 loop spans 13 amino acids.

About this clonotype itself: Mismatch with germline at one junction end may stem from a read error. This rearrangement joins TRBV20-1 to TRBJ2-7; 9 positions agree with TRBD2. In germline, CDR1 is DFQATT, CDR2 SNEGSKA (reference sequence). The CDR3 contains 15 residues. The CDR3 reads CSASASGIMWDEKYF. The CDR3 region has the DNA TGCAGTGCTAGTGCTAGCGGGATAATGTGGGACGAGAAGTACTTC.

V and J are TRBV6-5 and TRBJ2-1, with TRBD2 identical over 11 bases. Germline CDR1 is MNHEY and CDR2 is SVGAGI. The CDR3 spans 14 residues. The V and J ends lost 9 bases and 9 bases, in that order; junction bases with no gene match: 10. This CDR3 is CASALLAGVGEQFF. The CDR3 DNA follows: TGTGCCAGTGCGTTACTAGCGGGAGTAGGTGAGCAGTTCTTC.

Worth noting for this clonotype: Given the absence of the conserved phenylalanine or tryptophan at the CDR3 end, a read error is likely. This chain links TRBV7-3 with TRBJ2-2, with D perhaps matching TRBD1 or TRBD2 (5 bases each). Trimming pared 1 base from V and 0 bases from J, leaving 15 bases between. The CDR3 spans 18 residues. Germline V gene data show CDR1 as SGHTA and CDR2 as FQGTGA. The CDR3: CASSLISGHLSNTGELFL. The CDR3 coding sequence is TGTGCCAGCAGCTTAATCAGCGGACACCTATCGAACACCGGGGAGCTGTTTCTT.

This clonotype was recorded at least ten times. The chain combines TRBV5-1 with TRBJ2-1; D is ambiguous. Germline V lookup: CDR1 SGHRS, CDR2 YFSETQ. This CDR3 contains 12 residues. Trimming removed 4 bases at V and 5 bases at J, with 7 bases between. CDR3 in DNA: TGCGCCAGCAGCCGCCAGGACAATGAGCAGTTCTTC. Amino acid sequence: CASSRQDNEQFF.

Remarks on this clonotype: This clone may be a read error of a much larger clone one base away. The rearrangement uses TRBV28 and TRBJ1-5; 8 bases agree with TRBD1. This CDR3 comprises 15 residues. Germline loops: CDR1 MDHEN, CDR2 SYDVKM. The CDR3 spells CVSRWGQDRNQPQHF. Here the CDR3 DNA reads TGTGTCAGCAGATGGGGACAGGACCGAAATCAGCCCCAGCATTTT. Full variable domain (missing parts from reference TRBV28 and TRBJ1-5): DVKVTQSSRYLVKRTGEKVFLECVQDMDHENMFWYRQDPGLGLRLIYFSYDVKMKEKGDIPEGYSVSREKKERFSLILESASTNQTSMYLCVSRWGQDRNQPQHFGDGTRLSIL.

This clonotype has a count of ten or more. The V gene is TRBV28, the J gene TRBJ1-1; D is unresolved. Trimming took off 5 bases at V and 0 bases at J, with 13 bases between the two ends. From germline, CDR1 is MDHEN and CDR2 SYDVKM. The CDR3 extends over 15 amino acids. CDR3 DNA: TGTGCCAGCAGTCCGACCACTCCCATGAACACTGAAGCTTTCTTT. Residues: CASSPTTPMNTEAFF.

On this clonotype: It may be a read error: a sequence one base away is much more abundant. The gene calls are TRBV28 and TRBJ2-1, with D perhaps TRBD1 or TRBD2 (5 bases each). The CDR3 covers 14 residues. Germline loops: CDR1 MDHEN, CDR2 SYDVKM. CDR3 residues: CASSLGGTYNEQLF. In DNA, the CDR3 is TGTGCCAGCAGTTTAGGGGGAACGTACAATGAGCAGTTATTC.

This clonotype has a handful of counts. The chain uses TRBV18 and TRBJ1-5; 12 nucleotides match TRBD1. V shed 3 bases and J 7 bases; nucleotides not matched to a gene: 10. Per germline, CDR1 KGHSH and CDR2 LQKENI. The CDR3 loop spans 17 amino acids. CDR3 in DNA: TGTGCCAGCTCACCCGGGACAGGGGGCGCGGGTTTGCAGCCCCAGCATTTT. Its translation is CASSPGTGGAGLQPQHF.